The source of this T cell receptor beta chain is a study of glioma-infiltrating T cells after dendritic cell vaccination. V was clipped by 3 bases and J by 3 bases; unmatched bases: 4. This CDR3 is built from 14 residues. The germline gives CDR1 GTSNPN, CDR2 SVGIG (reference sequence). TCRB CDR3 was amplified from 2 ug genomic DNA or less. Amplification used 60 V beta primers and 13 J beta primers. Produced via immunoSEQ multiplex PCR; TCRdb's table is partial and in-frame only. Among about 94,000 clones, 75% to 90% were seen once, and the ten largest hold roughly 5.9%. Time point described: after dendritic cell vaccination, including at tumor progression/relapse. PBMC sampling occurred before vaccination, two weeks after the third dose, and at progression.

This sequence originates from a human donor with glioblastoma. This specimen was blood, taken after dendritic cell vaccination. This chain joins TRBV30 and TRBJ1-2; 10 positions agree with TRBD1. This chain's CDR3 is CAWSPGQGHYGYTF. The CDR3 DNA follows: TGTGCCTGGAGCCCGGGACAGGGGCACTATGGCTACACCTTC.